The subject of this entry is one T cell receptor (beta chain). Germline V gene lookup returns CDR1 LGHDT and CDR2 YNNKEL (reference sequence). V was trimmed by 1 base and J by 2 bases, leaving 13 bases between them. The CDR3 extends over 16 amino acids. The data are from a study of T cell responses to AZD1222 COVID-19 vaccine. The protocol was immunoSEQ multiplex PCR, while the TCRdb copy is restricted to in-frame clones and leaves out a portion. The sample comprises 90,000 to 120,000 clones, around 92% of which are singletons, and 6.5% to 8% rests with the top ten. The clonotype originates from an adult in good health. The sequencing used peripheral blood, collected on day 0 of AZD1222 vaccination. The gene calls are TRBV3-1 (or the pseudogene TRBV3-2) and TRBJ2-3; unclear D gene. The CDR3 is CASSQARQDITDTQYF. The DNA of the CDR3 is TGTGCCAGCAGCCAAGCGAGGCAGGATATCACAGATACGCAGTATTTT.